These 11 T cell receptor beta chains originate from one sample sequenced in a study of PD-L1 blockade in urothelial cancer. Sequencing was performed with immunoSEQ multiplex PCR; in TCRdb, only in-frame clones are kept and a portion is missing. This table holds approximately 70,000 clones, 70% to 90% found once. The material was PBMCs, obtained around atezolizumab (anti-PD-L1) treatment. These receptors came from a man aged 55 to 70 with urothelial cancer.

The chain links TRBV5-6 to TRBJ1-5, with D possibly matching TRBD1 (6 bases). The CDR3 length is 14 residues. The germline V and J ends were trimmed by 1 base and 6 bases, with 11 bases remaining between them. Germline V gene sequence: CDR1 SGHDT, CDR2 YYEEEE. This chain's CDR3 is CASSLYREGQPQHF. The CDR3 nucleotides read TGTGCCAGCAGCTTGTACAGGGAGGGTCAGCCCCAGCATTTT.

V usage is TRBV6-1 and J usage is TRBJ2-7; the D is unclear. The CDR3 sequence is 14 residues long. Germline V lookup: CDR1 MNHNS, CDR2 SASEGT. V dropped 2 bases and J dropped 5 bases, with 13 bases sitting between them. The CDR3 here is CASSETLRVDEQYF. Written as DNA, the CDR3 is TGTGCCAGCAGTGAAACCCTTCGGGTCGACGAGCAGTACTTC.

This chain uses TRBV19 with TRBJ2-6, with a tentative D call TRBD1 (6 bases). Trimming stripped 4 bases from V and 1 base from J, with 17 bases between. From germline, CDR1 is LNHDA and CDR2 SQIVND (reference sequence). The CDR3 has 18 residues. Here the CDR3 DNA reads TGTGCCAGTAGTAAGGGGGAACAGGGATTTTCTGGGGCCAACGTCCTGACTTTC. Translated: CASSKGEQGFSGANVLTF.

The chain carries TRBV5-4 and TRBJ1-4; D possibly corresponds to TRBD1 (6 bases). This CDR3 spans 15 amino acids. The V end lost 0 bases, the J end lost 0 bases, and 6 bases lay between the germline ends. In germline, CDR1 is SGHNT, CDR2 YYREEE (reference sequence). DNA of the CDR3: TGTGCCAGCAGCTTGGACAGGGCAACTAATGAAAAACTGTTTTTT. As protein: CASSLDRATNEKLFF.

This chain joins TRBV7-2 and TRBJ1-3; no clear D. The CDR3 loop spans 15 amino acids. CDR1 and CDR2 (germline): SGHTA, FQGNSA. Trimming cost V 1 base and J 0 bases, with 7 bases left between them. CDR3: CASSLGAGSGNTIYF. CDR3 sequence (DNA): TGTGCCAGCAGCTTAGGGGCGGGCTCTGGAAACACCATATATTTT.

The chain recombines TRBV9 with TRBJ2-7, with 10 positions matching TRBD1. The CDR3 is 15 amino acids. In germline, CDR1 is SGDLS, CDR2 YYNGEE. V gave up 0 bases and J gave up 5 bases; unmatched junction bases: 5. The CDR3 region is CASSVVDRGFDEQYF. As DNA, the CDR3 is TGTGCCAGCAGCGTAGTGGACAGGGGGTTCGACGAGCAGTACTTC.

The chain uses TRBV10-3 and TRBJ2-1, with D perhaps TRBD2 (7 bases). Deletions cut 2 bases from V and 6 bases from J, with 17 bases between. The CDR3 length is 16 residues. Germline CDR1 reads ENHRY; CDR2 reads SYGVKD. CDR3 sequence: CAISEIGGGSSNEQFF. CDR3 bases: TGTGCCATCAGTGAGATAGGGGGGGGTTCGAGCAATGAGCAGTTCTTC.

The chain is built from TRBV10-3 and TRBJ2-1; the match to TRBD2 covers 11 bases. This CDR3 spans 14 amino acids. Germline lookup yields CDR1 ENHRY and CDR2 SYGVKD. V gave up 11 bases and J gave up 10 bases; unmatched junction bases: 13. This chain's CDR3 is CASQGLAGGGEQFF. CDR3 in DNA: TGTGCCTCCCAGGGGCTAGCGGGAGGAGGGGAGCAGTTCTTC.

The CDR3 DNA is TGTGCCAGCAGCGTAGCTGGGGGACAGGGGGCGCGAAACACCATATATTTT. Encoded protein: CASSVAGGQGARNTIYF. This rearrangement joins TRBV9 to TRBJ1-3, with 12 bases matching TRBD1. Germline V gene sequence: CDR1 SGDLS, CDR2 YYNGEE. The CDR3 covers 17 residues. Trimming removed 0 bases from V and 5 bases from J; junction bases left unmatched: 6.

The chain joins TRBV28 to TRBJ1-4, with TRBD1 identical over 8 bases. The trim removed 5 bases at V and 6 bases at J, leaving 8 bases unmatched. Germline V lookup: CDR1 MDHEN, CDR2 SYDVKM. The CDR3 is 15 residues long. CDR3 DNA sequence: TGTGCCAGCAGTCAGCCCGGGACAGGAGATGAAAAACTGTTTTTT. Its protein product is CASSQPGTGDEKLFF. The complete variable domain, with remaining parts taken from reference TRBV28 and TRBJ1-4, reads DVKVTQSSRYLVKRTGEKVFLECVQDMDHENMFWYRQDPGLGLRLIYFSYDVKMKEKGDIPEGYSVSREKKERFSLILESASTNQTSMYLCASSQPGTGDEKLFFGSGTQLSVL.

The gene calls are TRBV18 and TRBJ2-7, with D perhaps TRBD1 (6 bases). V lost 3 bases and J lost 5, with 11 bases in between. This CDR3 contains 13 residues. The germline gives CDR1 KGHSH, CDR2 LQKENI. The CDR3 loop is CASSPQGRHEQYF. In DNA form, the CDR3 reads TGTGCCAGCTCACCTCAGGGGCGGCACGAGCAGTACTTC.